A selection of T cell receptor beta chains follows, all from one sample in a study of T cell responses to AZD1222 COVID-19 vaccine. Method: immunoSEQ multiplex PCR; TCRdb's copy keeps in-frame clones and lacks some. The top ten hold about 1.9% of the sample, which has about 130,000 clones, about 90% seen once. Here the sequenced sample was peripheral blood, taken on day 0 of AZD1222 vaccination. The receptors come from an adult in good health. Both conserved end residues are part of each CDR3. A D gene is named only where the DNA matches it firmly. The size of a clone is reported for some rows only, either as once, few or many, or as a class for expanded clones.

cdr3_aa: CASSYSYQEQQYF
cdr3_nt: TGTGCCAGCAGTTACTCGTACCAAGAGCAGCAGTACTTC
clone_size: .
d_call: .
j_call: TRBJ2-7
v_call: TRBV6-6

cdr3_aa: CASSPDRGDRVGVQYF
cdr3_nt: TGTGCCAGTAGTCCGGACAGGGGGGACCGGGTGGGTGTCCAGTACTTC
clone_size: .
d_call: TRBD1
j_call: TRBJ2-5
v_call: TRBV19

cdr3_aa: CASSLLAGGPTGQYF
cdr3_nt: TGTGCCAGCAGCTTATTAGCGGGGGGACCGACGGGGCAGTACTTC
clone_size: .
d_call: TRBD2
j_call: TRBJ2-7
v_call: TRBV7-6

cdr3_aa: CASSPGRINYGYTF
cdr3_nt: TGTGCCAGCAGCCCGGGACGGATTAACTATGGCTACACCTTC
clone_size: .
d_call: .
j_call: TRBJ1-2
v_call: TRBV11-2

cdr3_aa: CASSYMGLRNEKLFF
cdr3_nt: TGTGCCAGCAGTTACATGGGTCTAAGGAATGAAAAACTGTTTTTT
clone_size: .
d_call: .
j_call: TRBJ1-4
v_call: TRBV6-2/TRBV6-3

cdr3_aa: CASSLDSYGYTF
cdr3_nt: TGTGCCAGCAGCCTTGACAGCTATGGCTACACCTTC
clone_size: .
d_call: .
j_call: TRBJ1-2
v_call: TRBV7-3

cdr3_aa: CASSLGGLSTDTQYF
cdr3_nt: TGCGCCAGCAGCTTAGGGGGCCTGAGCACAGATACGCAGTATTTT
clone_size: .
d_call: TRBD1
j_call: TRBJ2-3
v_call: TRBV5-1

cdr3_aa: CASSFTTGTTDTQYF
cdr3_nt: TGTGCCAGCAGCTTTACCACAGGAACCACAGATACGCAGTATTTT
clone_size: .
d_call: .
j_call: TRBJ2-3
v_call: TRBV7-9

cdr3_aa: CASSVWTGSYNSPLHF
cdr3_nt: TGTGCCAGCAGCGTCTGGACAGGCTCCTATAATTCACCCCTCCACTTT
clone_size: .
d_call: TRBD1
j_call: TRBJ1-6
v_call: TRBV11-2

cdr3_aa: CASSQSVRLAGRTGELFF
cdr3_nt: TGTGCCAGCAGCCAAAGTGTTCGGCTAGCGGGTAGGACCGGGGAGCTGTTTTTT
clone_size: .
d_call: TRBD2
j_call: TRBJ2-2
v_call: TRBV3-1/TRBV3-2

cdr3_aa: CASSVDRGENSPLHF
cdr3_nt: TGTGCCAGCAGCGTCGACAGGGGGGAAAATTCACCCCTCCACTTT
clone_size: .
d_call: TRBD1
j_call: TRBJ1-6
v_call: TRBV9

cdr3_aa: CASSVVVSGELFF
cdr3_nt: TGTGCCAGCAGTGTGGTGGTGTCCGGGGAGCTGTTTTTT
clone_size: once
d_call: .
j_call: TRBJ2-2
v_call: TRBV12-3/TRBV12-4

cdr3_aa: CATSRGLRVYGYTF
cdr3_nt: TGTGCCACCAGCAGAGGGCTCAGAGTCTATGGCTACACCTTC
clone_size: .
d_call: .
j_call: TRBJ1-2
v_call: TRBV15

cdr3_aa: CASSLGQDLNSPLHF
cdr3_nt: TGCGCCAGCAGCTTGGGACAGGATTTAAATTCACCCCTCCACTTT
clone_size: .
d_call: .
j_call: TRBJ1-6
v_call: TRBV5-1

cdr3_aa: CASSFGRDRLNTF
cdr3_nt: TGTGCCAGCAGTTTCGGCCGGGACCGACTAAACACCTTC
clone_size: .
d_call: .
j_call: TRBJ1-2
v_call: TRBV7-9

cdr3_aa: CASSLVGGADYGYTF
cdr3_nt: TGTGCCAGCAGCTTGGTGGGGGGCGCGGACTATGGCTACACCTTC
clone_size: .
d_call: .
j_call: TRBJ1-2
v_call: TRBV5-8

cdr3_aa: CASREFRSGNTIYF
cdr3_nt: TGCGCCAGCAGGGAATTCAGGTCTGGAAACACCATATATTTT
clone_size: .
d_call: .
j_call: TRBJ1-3
v_call: TRBV5-1

cdr3_aa: CASSGPGLHGETQYF
cdr3_nt: TGTGCCAGCAGTGGACCGGGACTCCATGGGGAGACCCAGTACTTC
clone_size: .
d_call: .
j_call: TRBJ2-5
v_call: TRBV6-2/TRBV6-3

cdr3_aa: CASSSLILNEQFF
cdr3_nt: TGTGCCAGCAGCTCCCTAATTTTAAATGAGCAGTTCTTC
clone_size: .
d_call: .
j_call: TRBJ2-1
v_call: TRBV5-4

cdr3_aa: CASSLRGQSNSPLHF
cdr3_nt: TGTGCCAGCAGTTTAAGGGGACAGAGCAATTCACCCCTCCACTTT
clone_size: few
d_call: TRBD1
j_call: TRBJ1-6
v_call: TRBV27

cdr3_aa: CASSSSWGAGSNEQYF
cdr3_nt: .
clone_size: once
d_call: .
j_call: TRBJ2-7
v_call: TRBV21-1

cdr3_aa: CASSLGSNEQYF
cdr3_nt: TGTGCCAGCAGTTTGGGGTCAAACGAGCAGTACTTC
clone_size: .
d_call: .
j_call: TRBJ2-7
v_call: TRBV27

cdr3_aa: CSASRVSGSPLHF
cdr3_nt: TGCAGTGCTAGTCGGGTCTCGGGTTCACCCCTCCACTTT
clone_size: .
d_call: .
j_call: TRBJ1-6
v_call: TRBV20-1

cdr3_aa: CAISQGRNNQPQHF
cdr3_nt: TGTGCCATCAGTCAGGGACGGAACAATCAGCCCCAGCATTTT
clone_size: .
d_call: .
j_call: TRBJ1-5
v_call: TRBV10-3

cdr3_aa: CASSPDWNEQFF
cdr3_nt: TGCGCCAGCAGCCCGGACTGGAATGAGCAGTTCTTC
clone_size: .
d_call: .
j_call: TRBJ2-1
v_call: TRBV4-3

cdr3_aa: CAPAGGPNTGELFF
cdr3_nt: TGTGCCCCCGCGGGGGGGCCGAACACCGGGGAGCTGTTTTTT
clone_size: .
d_call: TRBD2
j_call: TRBJ2-2
v_call: TRBV10-3

cdr3_aa: CSASGETQYF
cdr3_nt: TGCAGTGCTAGCGGAGAGACCCAGTACTTC
clone_size: .
d_call: .
j_call: TRBJ2-5
v_call: TRBV20-1

cdr3_aa: CASSQKGGANEQFF
cdr3_nt: TGTGCCAGCAGCCAAAAAGGCGGGGCTAATGAGCAGTTCTTC
clone_size: .
d_call: .
j_call: TRBJ2-1
v_call: TRBV3-1/TRBV3-2

cdr3_aa: CASSVEGDSGSYEQYF
cdr3_nt: TGTGCCAGCAGCGTAGAGGGAGACAGCGGTTCCTACGAGCAGTACTTC
clone_size: .
d_call: .
j_call: TRBJ2-7
v_call: TRBV9

cdr3_aa: CASSLPGRAASGNTIYF
cdr3_nt: TGTGCCAGTTCGCTTCCGGGCAGGGCCGCTTCTGGAAACACCATATATTTT
clone_size: .
d_call: .
j_call: TRBJ1-3
v_call: TRBV19

cdr3_aa: CAARGPANYGYTF
cdr3_nt: TGTGCCGCCCGGGGGCCCGCTAACTATGGCTACACCTTC
clone_size: .
d_call: .
j_call: TRBJ1-2
v_call: TRBV12-3/TRBV12-4

cdr3_aa: CASSSGLSSTDTQYF
cdr3_nt: TGTGCCAGCAGCTCGGGACTTTCTAGCACAGATACGCAGTATTTT
clone_size: .
d_call: .
j_call: TRBJ2-3
v_call: TRBV5-4

cdr3_aa: CASNPGGGETQYF
cdr3_nt: TGCGCCAGCAACCCGGGAGGAGGGGAGACCCAGTACTTC
clone_size: .
d_call: TRBD2
j_call: TRBJ2-5
v_call: TRBV5-1

cdr3_aa: CASSLTGQAGGYTF
cdr3_nt: TGCGCCAGCAGCTTAACGGGACAGGCGGGGGGCTACACCTTC
clone_size: .
d_call: TRBD1
j_call: TRBJ1-2
v_call: TRBV5-1

cdr3_aa: CSVDEQGVDTQYF
cdr3_nt: TGCAGCGTTGACGAACAGGGGGTAGACACGCAGTACTTC
clone_size: .
d_call: TRBD1
j_call: TRBJ2-7
v_call: TRBV29-1

cdr3_aa: CATSDPGQGVTGELFF
cdr3_nt: TGTGCCACCAGTGACCCCGGGCAGGGGGTAACCGGGGAGCTGTTTTTT
clone_size: .
d_call: TRBD1
j_call: TRBJ2-2
v_call: TRBV24-1

cdr3_aa: CASSRDGYYNEQFF
cdr3_nt: TGTGCCAGCAGTAGGGACGGCTACTACAATGAGCAGTTCTTC
clone_size: .
d_call: .
j_call: TRBJ2-1
v_call: TRBV6-2/TRBV6-3

cdr3_aa: CASSLVAGPQHF
cdr3_nt: TGTGCCAGCAGCTTAGTAGCAGGTCCCCAGCATTTT
clone_size: .
d_call: .
j_call: TRBJ1-5
v_call: TRBV7-2

cdr3_aa: CASSDRATSTDTQYF
cdr3_nt: TGTGCCAGCTCGGACCGGGCCACTTCCACAGATACGCAGTATTTT
clone_size: .
d_call: .
j_call: TRBJ2-3
v_call: TRBV18

cdr3_aa: CASSKLFRARGGKLFF
cdr3_nt: TGTGCCAGCAGCAAACTGTTCAGGGCTCGGGGGGGAAAACTGTTTTTT
clone_size: once
d_call: .
j_call: TRBJ1-4
v_call: TRBV21-1

cdr3_aa: CASSELFRDTYSQETQYF
cdr3_nt: TGTGCCAGCAGTGAATTGTTCCGGGACACCTATTCCCAAGAGACCCAGTACTTC
clone_size: .
d_call: .
j_call: TRBJ2-5
v_call: TRBV6-1

cdr3_aa: CASSEWSGGGTGELFF
cdr3_nt: TGTGCCAGCAGTGAATGGAGCGGGGGAGGGACCGGGGAGCTGTTTTTT
clone_size: .
d_call: TRBD2
j_call: TRBJ2-2
v_call: TRBV2

cdr3_aa: CASSPPEMAASYEQYF
cdr3_nt: TGTGCCAGCTCCCCCCCGGAAATGGCAGCAAGCTACGAGCAGTACTTC
clone_size: .
d_call: .
j_call: TRBJ2-7
v_call: TRBV18

cdr3_aa: CASSHKLSRDRGSHNQPQHF
cdr3_nt: TGCGCCAGCAGTCACAAATTGTCCCGGGACAGGGGGTCACATAATCAGCCCCAGCATTTT
clone_size: once
d_call: TRBD1
j_call: TRBJ1-5
v_call: TRBV23-1

cdr3_aa: CASSYGTRSYEQYF
cdr3_nt: TGTGCCAGCAGTTACGGGACTAGGTCCTACGAGCAGTACTTC
clone_size: .
d_call: TRBD2
j_call: TRBJ2-7
v_call: TRBV6-2/TRBV6-3

cdr3_aa: CAISSGVVNTEAFF
cdr3_nt: TGTGCCATCAGCTCAGGGGTTGTGAACACTGAAGCTTTCTTT
clone_size: .
d_call: .
j_call: TRBJ1-1
v_call: TRBV10-3

cdr3_aa: CASSPTGSSNQPQHF
cdr3_nt: TGTGCCAGCTCTCCTACAGGGTCAAGCAATCAGCCCCAGCATTTT
clone_size: .
d_call: .
j_call: TRBJ1-5
v_call: TRBV18

cdr3_aa: CASSPPRRGRDNQPQHF
cdr3_nt: TGTGCCAGCTCACCACCGAGAAGGGGGAGGGACAATCAGCCCCAGCATTTT
clone_size: .
d_call: .
j_call: TRBJ1-5
v_call: TRBV18

cdr3_aa: CANPPSGNTIYF
cdr3_nt: TGTGCCAACCCCCCCTCTGGAAACACCATATATTTT
clone_size: .
d_call: .
j_call: TRBJ1-3
v_call: TRBV7-9

cdr3_aa: CASSQAQGNEKLFF
cdr3_nt: TGTGCCAGCAGCCAAGCCCAGGGGAATGAAAAACTGTTTTTT
clone_size: .
d_call: .
j_call: TRBJ1-4
v_call: TRBV4-2

cdr3_aa: CASSLDGGYREKLFF
cdr3_nt: TGTGCCAGCAGCTTAGACGGGGGTTATAGGGAAAAACTGTTTTTT
clone_size: .
d_call: .
j_call: TRBJ1-4
v_call: TRBV7-2

cdr3_aa: CASSPTYGGDPSTDTQYF
cdr3_nt: TGTGCCAGCTCACCGACCTATGGTGGTGACCCTAGCACAGATACGCAGTATTTT
clone_size: .
d_call: .
j_call: TRBJ2-3
v_call: TRBV18

cdr3_aa: CASSPRGSGEQFF
cdr3_nt: TGTGCCAGCAGCCCTCGAGGGTCCGGTGAGCAGTTCTTC
clone_size: once
d_call: .
j_call: TRBJ2-1
v_call: TRBV7-6

cdr3_aa: CASSLLAIADTQYF
cdr3_nt: TGTGCCAGCAGCCTACTAGCGATCGCTGATACGCAGTATTTT
clone_size: .
d_call: TRBD2
j_call: TRBJ2-3
v_call: TRBV7-2

cdr3_aa: CAWNTGSYSNQPQHF
cdr3_nt: TGTGCCTGGAATACTGGAAGCTATAGCAATCAGCCCCAGCATTTT
clone_size: once
d_call: .
j_call: TRBJ1-5
v_call: TRBV30

cdr3_aa: CAAGSGNTIYF
cdr3_nt: TGTGCCGCAGGCTCTGGAAACACCATATATTTT
clone_size: .
d_call: .
j_call: TRBJ1-3
v_call: TRBV7-2

cdr3_aa: CASSVLTRVPTDTQYF
cdr3_nt: TGTGCCAGCAGCGTTCTGACCCGGGTCCCAACAGATACGCAGTATTTT
clone_size: once
d_call: .
j_call: TRBJ2-3
v_call: TRBV9

cdr3_aa: CSAQRTGKLFF
cdr3_nt: TGCAGTGCTCAGAGGACAGGAAAACTGTTTTTT
clone_size: .
d_call: TRBD1
j_call: TRBJ1-4
v_call: TRBV20-1